A selection of T cell receptor beta chains follows, all from one sample in a study of T-cell reconstitution after alpha-beta-depleted transplantation in children. Using its own MiXCR run on the PCR reads, TCRdb lists one record per CDR3 protein. The data contain approximately 630,000 distinct CDR3 sequences, over 10% of them singletons. This specimen was PBMCs, taken before TCRalphabeta/CD19-depleted stem cell transplant. The receptors derive from a girl aged 2-10 years with congenital amegakaryocytic thrombocytopenia, due to receive a stem cell transplant. Both conserved end residues are part of each CDR3. D genes are given only for firm matches. Clone size is stated in some rows and not others, as once, few, many or a class when expanded.

CDR3aa: CSARVLEQYTQYF
CDR3nt: TGCAGTGCTAGAGTTCTGGAACAGTATACGCAGTATTTT
v_gene: TRBV20-1
abundance: many
j_gene: TRBJ2-3
len: 13
d_gene: -

CDR3aa: CASSPGLAGVKTSTDTQYF
CDR3nt: TGTGCCAGCAGCCCCGGACTAGCGGGAGTAAAAACTAGCACAGATACGCAGTATTTT
v_gene: TRBV11-2
abundance: -
j_gene: TRBJ2-3
len: 19
d_gene: TRBD2

CDR3aa: CASRVPGREKLFF
CDR3nt: TGTGCCAGTAGGGTCCCGGGGCGCGAAAAACTGTTTTTT
v_gene: TRBV19
abundance: few
j_gene: TRBJ1-4
len: 13
d_gene: -

CDR3aa: CASSFVPGRRVDNEQFF
CDR3nt: TGTGCCAGCAGCTTTGTGCCGGGGCGCAGGGTCGACAATGAGCAGTTCTTC
v_gene: TRBV12-3/TRBV12-4
abundance: few
j_gene: TRBJ2-1
len: 17
d_gene: -

CDR3aa: CASSQVLQGGANVLTF
CDR3nt: TGTGCCAGCAGCCAAGTATTACAGGGTGGGGCCAACGTCCTGACTTTC
v_gene: TRBV3-1
abundance: -
j_gene: TRBJ2-6
len: 16
d_gene: -

CDR3aa: CASSQPLEQFF
CDR3nt: TGTGCCAGCTCCCAACCTCTGGAGCAGTTCTTC
v_gene: TRBV18
abundance: -
j_gene: TRBJ2-1
len: 11
d_gene: -

CDR3aa: CSARPGSLEQFF
CDR3nt: TGCAGTGCTAGACCGGGATCTTTAGAGCAGTTCTTC
v_gene: TRBV20-1
abundance: many
j_gene: TRBJ2-1
len: 12
d_gene: -

CDR3aa: CSARGGRPDGTGELFF
CDR3nt: TGCAGTGCTAGAGGCGGACGGCCAGACGGCACCGGGGAGCTGTTTTTT
v_gene: TRBV20-1
abundance: many
j_gene: TRBJ2-2
len: 16
d_gene: -

CDR3aa: CASSPTATGDATEAFF
CDR3nt: TGCGCCAGCAGCCCAACAGCGACAGGGGATGCCACTGAAGCTTTCTTT
v_gene: TRBV5-1
abundance: -
j_gene: TRBJ1-1
len: 16
d_gene: TRBD1

CDR3aa: CASSLDPNPYEQYF
CDR3nt: TGTGCCAGCAGTTTAGACCCTAATCCCTACGAGCAGTACTTC
v_gene: TRBV12-3/TRBV12-4
abundance: many
j_gene: TRBJ2-7
len: 14
d_gene: -

CDR3aa: CRVGTATYNEQFF
CDR3nt: TGCAGGGTCGGGACAGCGACCTACAATGAGCAGTTCTTC
v_gene: TRBV29-1
abundance: few
j_gene: TRBJ2-1
len: 13
d_gene: TRBD1

CDR3aa: CSAIGEMQPQHF
CDR3nt: TGCAGTGCTATAGGGGAGATGCAGCCCCAGCATTTT
v_gene: TRBV20-1
abundance: many
j_gene: TRBJ1-5
len: 12
d_gene: -

CDR3aa: CASSFFTGEAFF
CDR3nt: TGTGCCAGCAGCTTTTTCACAGGGGAAGCTTTCTTT
v_gene: TRBV5-4
abundance: many
j_gene: TRBJ1-1
len: 12
d_gene: -

CDR3aa: CASSLFVGGSYNEQFF
CDR3nt: TGTGCCAGCAGTTTATTCGTGGGGGGGTCCTACAATGAGCAGTTCTTC
v_gene: TRBV27
abundance: few
j_gene: TRBJ2-1
len: 16
d_gene: TRBD2

CDR3aa: CASSHLTGYSPLHF
CDR3nt: TGTGCCAGCAGCCACTTGACCGGGTACTCACCCCTCCACTTT
v_gene: TRBV3-1
abundance: many
j_gene: TRBJ1-6
len: 14
d_gene: -

CDR3aa: CASSLGWGTSGSTDTQYF
CDR3nt: TGTGCCAGCAGCTTAGGGTGGGGGACTAGCGGTTCGACAGATACGCAGTATTTT
v_gene: TRBV11-1
abundance: few
j_gene: TRBJ2-3
len: 18
d_gene: TRBD2

CDR3aa: CASSLVGWGQGFNEQFF
CDR3nt: TGCGCCAGCAGCTTGGTGGGTTGGGGACAGGGGTTCAATGAGCAGTTCTTC
v_gene: TRBV5-1
abundance: few
j_gene: TRBJ2-1
len: 17
d_gene: TRBD1

CDR3aa: CASSLRTNYNEQFF
CDR3nt: TGTGCCAGCAGCTTAAGGACGAATTACAATGAGCAGTTCTTC
v_gene: TRBV7-6
abundance: many
j_gene: TRBJ2-1
len: 14
d_gene: -

CDR3aa: CACTRGLAENNEQFF
CDR3nt: TGTGCCTGCACCCGTGGACTAGCGGAGAACAATGAGCAGTTCTTC
v_gene: TRBV2
abundance: -
j_gene: TRBJ2-1
len: 15
d_gene: TRBD2

CDR3aa: CASTNQISGANVLTF
CDR3nt: TGTGCCAGCACCAACCAGATCTCTGGGGCCAACGTCCTGACTTTC
v_gene: TRBV12-3/TRBV12-4
abundance: few
j_gene: TRBJ2-6
len: 15
d_gene: -

CDR3aa: CASGPALGGLASPDTQYF
CDR3nt: TGTGCCAGCGGCCCCGCCTTAGGGGGACTAGCATCACCAGATACGCAGTATTTT
v_gene: TRBV4-2
abundance: -
j_gene: TRBJ2-3
len: 18
d_gene: TRBD2

CDR3aa: CASCQGPGSGRRNEQFF
CDR3nt: TGTGCCAGCTGCCAGGGTCCAGGCAGCGGGAGACGTAATGAGCAGTTCTTC
v_gene: TRBV3-1
abundance: -
j_gene: TRBJ2-1
len: 17
d_gene: TRBD2

CDR3aa: CASSVHGLAGVGTQYF
CDR3nt: TGCGCCAGCAGCGTACACGGACTAGCGGGAGTAGGTACGCAGTATTTT
v_gene: TRBV5-1
abundance: many
j_gene: TRBJ2-3
len: 16
d_gene: TRBD2

CDR3aa: CASSVQGERGYTF
CDR3nt: TGTGCCAGCAGCGTACAGGGGGAGCGTGGCTACACCTTC
v_gene: TRBV9
abundance: few
j_gene: TRBJ1-2
len: 13
d_gene: TRBD1

CDR3aa: CASSQDAGGTYTF
CDR3nt: TGCGCCAGCAGCCAAGACGCCGGCGGGACCTACACCTTC
v_gene: TRBV4-1
abundance: -
j_gene: TRBJ1-2
len: 13
d_gene: -

CDR3aa: CASSHVGQKEAFF
CDR3nt: TGCGCCAGCAGCCACGTCGGACAGAAAGAAGCTTTCTTT
v_gene: TRBV4-1
abundance: few
j_gene: TRBJ1-1
len: 13
d_gene: -

CDR3aa: CAWSKGTAGSYEQYF
CDR3nt: TGTGCCTGGAGTAAAGGAACGGCTGGTTCCTACGAGCAGTACTTC
v_gene: TRBV30
abundance: few
j_gene: TRBJ2-7
len: 15
d_gene: -

CDR3aa: CSARLAYGSRLFTDTQYF
CDR3nt: TGCAGTGCTAGGTTAGCCTACGGGAGTCGGCTTTTCACAGATACGCAGTATTTT
v_gene: TRBV20-1
abundance: few
j_gene: TRBJ2-3
len: 18
d_gene: -

CDR3aa: CASSSLDEDTQYF
CDR3nt: TGCGCCAGCAGCTCTCTAGATGAAGATACGCAGTATTTT
v_gene: TRBV5-1
abundance: -
j_gene: TRBJ2-3
len: 13
d_gene: -

CDR3aa: CASSPTPQGRQTQYF
CDR3nt: TGTGCCAGCAGCCCCACACCGCAGGGACGGCAGACCCAGTACTTC
v_gene: TRBV7-7
abundance: -
j_gene: TRBJ2-5
len: 15
d_gene: -

CDR3aa: CASSWGQNNSPLHF
CDR3nt: TGCGCCAGCAGCTGGGGACAGAATAATTCACCCCTCCACTTT
v_gene: TRBV5-1
abundance: -
j_gene: TRBJ1-6
len: 14
d_gene: TRBD1

CDR3aa: CSAGQETEAFF
CDR3nt: TGCAGTGCTGGACAGGAAACTGAAGCTTTCTTT
v_gene: TRBV20-1
abundance: many
j_gene: TRBJ1-1
len: 11
d_gene: TRBD1

CDR3aa: CASSFSGRGETQYF
CDR3nt: TGTGCCAGCAGCTTTAGCGGGAGGGGGGAGACCCAGTACTTC
v_gene: TRBV7-8
abundance: many
j_gene: TRBJ2-5
len: 14
d_gene: TRBD2

CDR3aa: CATSDSISGVETQYF
CDR3nt: TGTGCCACCAGTGATTCTATTTCGGGTGTGGAGACCCAGTACTTC
v_gene: TRBV24-1
abundance: many
j_gene: TRBJ2-5
len: 15
d_gene: -

CDR3aa: CASSLTGLNSPLHF
CDR3nt: TGTGCCAGCAGTTTGACAGGTCTTAATTCACCCCTCCACTTT
v_gene: TRBV28
abundance: many
j_gene: TRBJ1-6
len: 14
d_gene: -

CDR3aa: CASSGGAFYEQYF
CDR3nt: TGTGCCAGCAGCGGAGGGGCTTTCTACGAGCAGTACTTC
v_gene: TRBV12-3/TRBV12-4
abundance: many
j_gene: TRBJ2-7
len: 13
d_gene: -

CDR3aa: CSAGDYLTDTQYF
CDR3nt: TGCAGTGCGGGGGACTATCTCACAGATACGCAGTATTTT
v_gene: TRBV20-1
abundance: many
j_gene: TRBJ2-3
len: 13
d_gene: TRBD2

CDR3aa: CASSLGGQDYEQYF
CDR3nt: TGCGCCAGCAGCTTGGGGGGACAGGACTACGAGCAGTACTTC
v_gene: TRBV5-1
abundance: few
j_gene: TRBJ2-7
len: 14
d_gene: TRBD1

CDR3aa: CASSTGDYNEQFF
CDR3nt: TGTGCCAGCAGCACGGGAGACTACAATGAGCAGTTCTTC
v_gene: TRBV5-6
abundance: -
j_gene: TRBJ2-1
len: 13
d_gene: -

CDR3aa: CSVRTSGGRYEQYF
CDR3nt: TGCAGTGTCAGGACTAGCGGGGGCCGCTACGAGCAGTACTTC
v_gene: TRBV20-1
abundance: -
j_gene: TRBJ2-7
len: 14
d_gene: TRBD2

CDR3aa: CASSLFGGDYNEQFF
CDR3nt: TGTGCCAGCAGCTTGTTTGGCGGGGATTACAATGAGCAGTTCTTC
v_gene: TRBV7-9
abundance: many
j_gene: TRBJ2-1
len: 15
d_gene: -

CDR3aa: CASSPEGSGANVLTF
CDR3nt: TGCGCCAGCAGCCCTGAGGGCTCTGGGGCCAACGTCCTGACTTTC
v_gene: TRBV5-1
abundance: few
j_gene: TRBJ2-6
len: 15
d_gene: -

CDR3aa: CASSHGTELGDTQYF
CDR3nt: TGCGCCAGCAGCCACGGGACGGAACTGGGAGATACGCAGTATTTT
v_gene: TRBV4-1
abundance: -
j_gene: TRBJ2-3
len: 15
d_gene: -

CDR3aa: CSAVNTGNSNQPQHF
CDR3nt: TGCAGTGCTGTTAATACAGGGAATAGCAATCAGCCCCAGCATTTT
v_gene: TRBV20-1
abundance: few
j_gene: TRBJ1-5
len: 15
d_gene: -

CDR3aa: CASFPAGSTEAFF
CDR3nt: TGCGCCAGCTTCCCCGCGGGGAGCACTGAAGCTTTCTTT
v_gene: TRBV5-1
abundance: many
j_gene: TRBJ1-1
len: 13
d_gene: -

CDR3aa: CASSFRTGVNEQYF
CDR3nt: TGTGCCAGCAGCTTTCGGACAGGGGTCAACGAGCAGTACTTC
v_gene: TRBV5-6
abundance: many
j_gene: TRBJ2-7
len: 14
d_gene: TRBD1

CDR3aa: CASSQDGRVTEAFF
CDR3nt: TGTGCCAGCAGCCAAGACGGCAGGGTCACTGAAGCTTTCTTT
v_gene: TRBV3-1
abundance: -
j_gene: TRBJ1-1
len: 14
d_gene: -

CDR3aa: CSVEFRASGDEQFF
CDR3nt: TGCAGCGTTGAATTTAGGGCCTCGGGGGATGAGCAGTTCTTC
v_gene: TRBV29-1
abundance: many
j_gene: TRBJ2-1
len: 14
d_gene: -

CDR3aa: CSVEGGTAAYEQYF
CDR3nt: TGCAGCGTTGAAGGTGGGACAGCCGCCTACGAGCAGTACTTC
v_gene: TRBV29-1
abundance: -
j_gene: TRBJ2-7
len: 14
d_gene: TRBD1

CDR3aa: CASSLESLGTGELFF
CDR3nt: TGCGCCAGCAGCCTAGAATCTCTAGGGACCGGGGAGCTGTTTTTT
v_gene: TRBV5-1
abundance: many
j_gene: TRBJ2-2
len: 15
d_gene: -

CDR3aa: CASSLGGGSDTQYF
CDR3nt: TGTGCCAGCAGCTTGGGCGGTGGATCAGATACGCAGTATTTT
v_gene: TRBV7-3
abundance: many
j_gene: TRBJ2-3
len: 14
d_gene: -

CDR3aa: CASSIVTGGGYEQYF
CDR3nt: TGTGCCAGTAGTATTGTCACAGGGGGGGGCTACGAGCAGTACTTC
v_gene: TRBV19
abundance: -
j_gene: TRBJ2-7
len: 15
d_gene: -